This TCR beta chain was recovered during a study of radiotherapy plus CTLA-4 blockade in lung cancer. Study information: Disease control was seen in over 25% of patients, objective responses in roughly 17%.

About this clone itself: The target antigen is unknown.

The repertoire was sequenced with immunoSEQ multiplex PCR; TCRdb's copy has only in-frame clones and lacks some. The table includes 80,000 to 100,000 clones, 82% detected once. Findings and limits, study-wide: Expansion in blood of tumor-derived TCR clones was seen after radiotherapy plus ipilimumab.

With V trimmed by 0 bases and J by 7 bases, 8 bases remained unmatched. Germline V CDR1 and CDR2: LGHNA, YNFKEQ. This CDR3 is built from 17 residues. This material consisted of peripheral blood, taken from a patient treated with radiotherapy plus ipilimumab. This chain joins TRBV4-2 and TRBJ2-1; 11 nucleotides line up with TRBD2. This clonotype originated in a human donor with non-small cell lung cancer who had a partial response to radiotherapy plus ipilimumab. The CDR3, as DNA: TGTGCCAGCAGCCAAGAGGGTAGCGGGAGGGGTAGAAATGAGCAGTTCTTC. Amino acid sequence: CASSQEGSGRGRNEQFF.